Listed here are 10 T cell receptor beta chains from one sample, sequenced in a study of glioma-infiltrating T cells. Using RNA template, CDR3s of TCR alpha and beta were amplified with iRepertoire arm-PCR. A single record per CDR3 protein comes from TCRdb applying MiXCR to the multiplex PCR reads. The sample consists of about 200,000 distinct CDR3 sequences, approximately 30% of them appearing once. The material sequenced was glioma tissue, nonneoplastic brain tissue, or PBMCs (not recorded which). All receptors derive from a human donor with low-grade glioma or glioblastoma, undergoing nonglioma brain surgery, or in good health (not recorded which).

Comments on this clonotype: A much larger clone differs from this one at a single base, so this may be a read error. The rearrangement joins TRBV20-1 to TRBJ2-5; 12 nucleotides line up with TRBD1. The CDR3 is 14 amino acids. CDR1 is DFQATT and CDR2 is SNEGSKA in the germline V gene (reference sequence). In DNA form, the CDR3 reads TGCAGTGCGGCCGGGACAGGGGGCCTAGAGACCAAGTACTTC. Residues: CSAAGTGGLETKYF.

With respect to this clonotype: This sequence may be a read error, since a much larger clone differs from it by one base. The chain carries TRBV18 and TRBJ1-6; 7 bases agree with TRBD1. Germline V gene sequence: CDR1 KGHSH, CDR2 LQKENI. The length of the CDR3 is 13 residues. The ends lost 6 bases at V and 11 bases at J; junction bases unmatched: 7. DNA for the CDR3: TGTGCCAGCTCCCACGGACAGGACACACCCCTCCACTTT. This encodes CASSHGQDTPLHF.

This chain joins TRBV2 and TRBJ2-2, with D uncertain. Germline CDR1 SNHLY, CDR2 FYNNEI. Trimming removed 5 bases from V and 1 base from J, with 8 bases in between. The length of the CDR3 is 14 residues. Written as DNA, the CDR3 is TGTGCCAGCAGTAGCGACTGGAACACCGGGGAGCTGTTTTTT. The encoded protein is CASSSDWNTGELFF.

With regard to this clonotype: Relative to the germline gene, one junction end is altered; a read error may explain this. The chain carries TRBV30 and TRBJ2-3; 11 positions match TRBD2. The CDR3 runs 15 residues. The germline V gene encodes CDR1 GTSNPN and CDR2 SVGIG (reference sequence). DNA of the CDR3: TGTGCCTGGAGTGCACTAGCGGGAGCCGTGGATAAGCAGTATTTT. Translated: CAWSALAGAVDKQYF.

About this clonotype: A much larger clone lies a single base off, so this may be a read error. The chain joins TRBV4-1 to TRBJ1-5, with unresolved D. Germline values: CDR1 MGHRA, CDR2 YSYEKL. This CDR3 comprises 15 residues. Trimming took off 0 bases at V and 5 bases at J, with 11 bases between the two ends. CDR3 amino acids: CASSQDLGRHQPQHF. The CDR3 DNA is TGCGCCAGCAGCCAAGATTTGGGCAGGCATCAGCCCCAGCATTTT.

This clonotype was detected many times. The chain combines TRBV7-2 with TRBJ2-7; D is perhaps TRBD2 (5 bases). V was trimmed by 3 bases and J by 9 bases, leaving 12 bases between them. This CDR3 region has 12 residues. Germline assignment: CDR1 SGHTA and CDR2 FQGNSA. CDR3: CASSFNLLGQYF. CDR3 in DNA: TGTGCCAGCAGCTTCAACCTACTAGGGCAGTACTTC.

This clonotype was seen a few times. The V call is TRBV7-9, the J call TRBJ2-3, with 8 bases lining up with TRBD1. Germline assignment: CDR1 SEHNR and CDR2 FQNEAQ (reference sequence). This CDR3 region has 17 residues. The V and J ends lost 5 bases and 1 base, in that order; junction bases with no gene match: 11. CDR3 DNA: TGTGCCAGCAGCCCCCACCCAGGGACAGGAGGCACAGATACGCAGTATTTT. Residues: CASSPHPGTGGTDTQYF.

As concerns this clonotype: At one end the junction does not follow the germline gene, possibly because of a read error. The CDR3 spells CASSAGPASYDEQFF. The CDR3 DNA is TGTGCCAGCAGCGCGGGACCCGCCTCCTACGATGAGCAGTTCTTC. The rearrangement uses TRBV7-2 and TRBJ2-1; tentatively, D is TRBD2 (6 bases). The germline V gene has CDR1 SGHTA and CDR2 FQGNSA. The CDR3 consists of 15 residues.

Regarding this clonotype: The germline gene is not matched at one end of the junction; a read error may be the cause. The rearrangement uses TRBV5-4 and TRBJ2-3; 8 positions agree with TRBD2. Germline V CDR1 and CDR2: SGHNT, YYREEE (reference sequence). The CDR3 covers 15 residues. This CDR3 is CASSPAGARTDTKYF. CDR3 DNA: TGTGCCAGCAGCCCAGCGGGAGCGAGGACAGATACGAAGTATTTT.

A word on this clonotype: At one end, the junction sequence differs from germline, possibly due to a read error. The J gene is TRBJ1-5, the V gene TRBV19, with D possibly TRBD1 on 6 matching bases. This CDR3 contains 16 residues. From germline, CDR1 is LNHDA and CDR2 SQIVND (reference sequence). Written as DNA, the CDR3 is TGTGCCAGTAGTATAGCCTCCGGGACAAGGTTTCAGCCCCAGAATTTT. Translated, it gives CASSIASGTRFQPQNF.